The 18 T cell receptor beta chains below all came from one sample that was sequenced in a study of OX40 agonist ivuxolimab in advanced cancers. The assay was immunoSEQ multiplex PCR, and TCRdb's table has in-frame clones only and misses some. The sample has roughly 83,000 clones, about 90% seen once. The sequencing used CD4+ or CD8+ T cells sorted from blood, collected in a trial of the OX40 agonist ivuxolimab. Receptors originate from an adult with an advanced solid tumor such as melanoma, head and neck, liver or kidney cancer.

The CDR3 bases are TGTGCCAGCAGTTCCCTAGACCGAAACACTGAAGCTTTCTTT. Encoded protein: CASSSLDRNTEAFF. The chain uses TRBV28 and TRBJ1-1; D remains ambiguous. Germline V CDR1 and CDR2: MDHEN, SYDVKM. The CDR3 extends over 14 amino acids. V was trimmed by 4 bases and J by 2 bases, leaving 11 bases between them.

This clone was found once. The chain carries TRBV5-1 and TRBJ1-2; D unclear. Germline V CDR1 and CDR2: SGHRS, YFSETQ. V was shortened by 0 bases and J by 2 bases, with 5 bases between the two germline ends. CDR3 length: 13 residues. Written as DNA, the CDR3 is TGCGCCAGCAGCTTGGAGAGCAACTATGGCTACACCTTC. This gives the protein CASSLESNYGYTF. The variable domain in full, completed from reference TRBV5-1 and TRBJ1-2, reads KAGVTQTPRYLIKTRGQQVTLSCSPISGHRSVSWYQQTPGQGLQFLFEYFSETQRNKGNFPGRFSGRQFSNSRSEMNVSTLELGDSALYLCASSLESNYGYTFGSGTRLTVV.

The CDR3 coding sequence is TGTGCCAGCAGCAGAGGGAAACTCACAGATACGCAGTATTTT. Its protein is CASSRGKLTDTQYF. The chain links TRBV6-4 to TRBJ2-3; TRBD2 is a possible D gene (5 bases). V shed 6 bases and J shed 2 bases, with 12 bases lying between them. CDR3 size: 14 residues. The germline gives CDR1 MRHNA, CDR2 SNTAGT.

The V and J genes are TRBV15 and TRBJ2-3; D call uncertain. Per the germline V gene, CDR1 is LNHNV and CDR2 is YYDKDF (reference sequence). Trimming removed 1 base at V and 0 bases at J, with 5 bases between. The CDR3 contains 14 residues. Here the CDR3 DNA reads TGTGCCACCAGCAGAGTCGGGAGCACAGATACGCAGTATTTT. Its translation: CATSRVGSTDTQYF.

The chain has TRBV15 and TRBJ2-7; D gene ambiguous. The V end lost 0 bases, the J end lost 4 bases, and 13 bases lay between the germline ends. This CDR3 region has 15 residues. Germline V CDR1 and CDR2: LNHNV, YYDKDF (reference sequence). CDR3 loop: CATSRDSLTQYEQYF. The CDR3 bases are TGTGCCACCAGCAGAGATTCCCTTACACAGTACGAGCAGTACTTC.

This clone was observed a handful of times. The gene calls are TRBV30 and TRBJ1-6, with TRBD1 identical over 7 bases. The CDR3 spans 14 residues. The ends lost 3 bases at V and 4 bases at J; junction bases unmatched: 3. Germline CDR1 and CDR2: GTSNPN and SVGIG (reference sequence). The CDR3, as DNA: TGTGCCTGGAGCCAGGGACAGTATAATTCACCCCTCCACTTT. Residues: CAWSQGQYNSPLHF.

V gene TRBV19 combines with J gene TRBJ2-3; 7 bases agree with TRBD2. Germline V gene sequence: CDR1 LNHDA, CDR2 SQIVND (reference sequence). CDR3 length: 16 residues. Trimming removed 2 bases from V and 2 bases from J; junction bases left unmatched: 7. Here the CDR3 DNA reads TGTGCCAGTAGTATACCAGCGGGGAGTTTCACAGATACGCAGTATTTT. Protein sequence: CASSIPAGSFTDTQYF.

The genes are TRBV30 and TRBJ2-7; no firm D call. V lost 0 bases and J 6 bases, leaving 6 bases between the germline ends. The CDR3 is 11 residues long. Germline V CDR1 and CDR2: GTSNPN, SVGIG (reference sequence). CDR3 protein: CAWSVGFEQYF. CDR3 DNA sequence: TGTGCCTGGAGTGTAGGGTTCGAGCAGTACTTC.

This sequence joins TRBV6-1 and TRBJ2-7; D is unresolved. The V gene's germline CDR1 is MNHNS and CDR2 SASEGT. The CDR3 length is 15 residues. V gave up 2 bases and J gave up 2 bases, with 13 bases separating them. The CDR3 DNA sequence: TGTGCCAGCAGTGAAAGGGCGCAGACGCCCTACGAGCAGTACTTC. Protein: CASSERAQTPYEQYF.

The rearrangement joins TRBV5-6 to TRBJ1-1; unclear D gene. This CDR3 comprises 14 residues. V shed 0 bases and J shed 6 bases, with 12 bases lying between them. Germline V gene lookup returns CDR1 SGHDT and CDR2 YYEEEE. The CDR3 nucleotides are TGTGCCAGCAGCTTGGCGGTGGGGATCCCTGAAGCTTTCTTT. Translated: CASSLAVGIPEAFF.

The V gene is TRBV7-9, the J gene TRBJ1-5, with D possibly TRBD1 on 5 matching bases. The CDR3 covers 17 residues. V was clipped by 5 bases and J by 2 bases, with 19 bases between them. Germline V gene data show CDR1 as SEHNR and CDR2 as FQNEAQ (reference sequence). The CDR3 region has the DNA TGTGCCAGCAGCCCCCCTGGGACTGAGGCAGGCAATCAGCCCCAGCATTTT. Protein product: CASSPPGTEAGNQPQHF.

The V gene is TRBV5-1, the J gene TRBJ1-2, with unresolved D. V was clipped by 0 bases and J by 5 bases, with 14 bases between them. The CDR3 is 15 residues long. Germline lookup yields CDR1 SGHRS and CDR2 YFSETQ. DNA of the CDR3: TGCGCCAGCAGCTTGGATAGCGGCTCGGGGTATGGCTACACCTTC. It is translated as CASSLDSGSGYGYTF.

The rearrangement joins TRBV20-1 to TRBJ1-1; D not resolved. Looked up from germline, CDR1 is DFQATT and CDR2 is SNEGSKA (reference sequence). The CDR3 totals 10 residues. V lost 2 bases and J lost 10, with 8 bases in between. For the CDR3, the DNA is TGCAGTGCTAGATGGGGAGGAGCTTTCTTT. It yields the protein CSARWGGAFF.

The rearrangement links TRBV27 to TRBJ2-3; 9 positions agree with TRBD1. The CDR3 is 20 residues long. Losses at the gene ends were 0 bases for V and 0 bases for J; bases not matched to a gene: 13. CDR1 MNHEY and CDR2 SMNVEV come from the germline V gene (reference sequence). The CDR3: CASSLSTQGQGPSSTDTQYF. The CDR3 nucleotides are TGTGCCAGCAGTTTATCGACACAGGGACAGGGTCCTTCTAGCACAGATACGCAGTATTTT.

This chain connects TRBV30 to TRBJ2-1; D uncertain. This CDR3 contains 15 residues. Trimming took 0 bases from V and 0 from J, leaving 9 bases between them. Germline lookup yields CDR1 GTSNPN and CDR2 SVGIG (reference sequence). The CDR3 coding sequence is TGTGCCTGGAGTGTTGGGTTGGGCTCCTACAATGAGCAGTTCTTC. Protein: CAWSVGLGSYNEQFF.

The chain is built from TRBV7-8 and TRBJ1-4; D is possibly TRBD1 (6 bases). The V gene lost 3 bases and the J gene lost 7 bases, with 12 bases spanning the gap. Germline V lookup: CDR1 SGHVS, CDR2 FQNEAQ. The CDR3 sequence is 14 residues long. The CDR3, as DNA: TGTGCCAGCAGCTTTTTGGGGGGCGGTGAAAAACTGTTTTTT. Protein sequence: CASSFLGGGEKLFF.

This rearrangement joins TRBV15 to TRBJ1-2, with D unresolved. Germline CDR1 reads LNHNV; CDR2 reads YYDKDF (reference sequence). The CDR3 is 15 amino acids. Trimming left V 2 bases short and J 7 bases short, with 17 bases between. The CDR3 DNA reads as TGTGCCACCAGCAGAACCCCCGGGAGCAACGTTGGCTACACCTTC. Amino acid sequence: CATSRTPGSNVGYTF.

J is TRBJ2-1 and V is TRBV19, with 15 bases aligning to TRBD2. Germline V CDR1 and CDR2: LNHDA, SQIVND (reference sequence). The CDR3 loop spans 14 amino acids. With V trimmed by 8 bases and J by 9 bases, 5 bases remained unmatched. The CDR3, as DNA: TGTGCCAGTCTTGGACTAGCGGGAGGGATTGAGCAGTTCTTC. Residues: CASLGLAGGIEQFF.